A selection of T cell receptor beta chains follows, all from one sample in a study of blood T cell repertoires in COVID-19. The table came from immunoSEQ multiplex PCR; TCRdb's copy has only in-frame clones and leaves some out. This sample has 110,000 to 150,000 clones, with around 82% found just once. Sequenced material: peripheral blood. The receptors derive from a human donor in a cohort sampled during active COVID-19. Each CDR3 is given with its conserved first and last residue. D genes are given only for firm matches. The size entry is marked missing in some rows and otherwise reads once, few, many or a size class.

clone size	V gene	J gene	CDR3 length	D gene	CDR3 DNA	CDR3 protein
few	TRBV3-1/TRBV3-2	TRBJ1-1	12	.	TGTGCCAGCAGCCACTCGAACACTGAAGCTTTCTTT	CASSHSNTEAFF
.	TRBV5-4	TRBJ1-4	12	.	TGTGCCAGCAGCTACAGCGGCAGGGGACTGTTTTTT	CASSYSGRGLFF
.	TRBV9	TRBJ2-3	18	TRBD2	TGTGCCAGCAGCGTAGATGGTTTGGCGGGGGGGTCGACAGATACGCAGTATTTT	CASSVDGLAGGSTDTQYF
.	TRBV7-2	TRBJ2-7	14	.	TGTGCCAGCAGCTTGGGGCCCCAGGGGTACGAGCAGTACTTC	CASSLGPQGYEQYF
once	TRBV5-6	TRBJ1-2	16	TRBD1	TGTGCCAGCAGCTTGTGGGGACAGATCCGAGACTATGGCTACACCTTC	CASSLWGQIRDYGYTF
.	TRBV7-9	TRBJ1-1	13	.	TGTGCCAGCAGCCGGGACACGGACTTTGAAGCTTTCTTT	CASSRDTDFEAFF
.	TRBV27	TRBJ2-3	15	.	TGTGCCAGCAAATGGGGGGGGGCGCCTACAGATACGCAGTATTTT	CASKWGGAPTDTQYF
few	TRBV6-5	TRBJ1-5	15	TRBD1	TGTGCCAGCAGCAGGACAGGGTACAGCAATCAGCCCCAGCATTTT	CASSRTGYSNQPQHF
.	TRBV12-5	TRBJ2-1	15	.	TGTGCTAGTGGTTCGGACCTAGGGGTTTCGGATGAGCAGTTCTTC	CASGSDLGVSDEQFF
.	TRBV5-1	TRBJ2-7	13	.	TGCGCCAGCAGGACGGGACTGCTTGGCGAGCAGTACTTC	CASRTGLLGEQYF
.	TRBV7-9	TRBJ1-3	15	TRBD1	TGTGCCAGCAGCTTACGGGACAGGGGCGAAAACACCATATATTTT	CASSLRDRGENTIYF
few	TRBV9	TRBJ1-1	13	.	TGTGCCAGCAGCGTAGCGGTGAACACTGAAGCTTTCTTT	CASSVAVNTEAFF
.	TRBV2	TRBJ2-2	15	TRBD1	TGTGCCAGCAGTGGGACAGGGACGAACACCGGGGAGCTGTTTTTT	CASSGTGTNTGELFF
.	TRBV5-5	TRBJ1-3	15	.	TGTGCCAGCAGCCAGACAGAACTCTCTGGAAACACCATATATTTT	CASSQTELSGNTIYF
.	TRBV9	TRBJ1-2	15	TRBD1	TGTGCCAGCAGCATCGGGACAGGGGGCTTTGGTGGCTACACCTTC	CASSIGTGGFGGYTF
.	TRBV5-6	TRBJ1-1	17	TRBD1	TGTGCCAGCACTCAACAGGGGCAAGGACAAAGGGTCGGGGAAGCTTTCTTT	CASTQQGQGQRVGEAFF
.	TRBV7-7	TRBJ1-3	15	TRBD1	TGTGCTAGCAGCTCTGGGACAGGGCAAGGAAACACCATATATTTT	CASSSGTGQGNTIYF
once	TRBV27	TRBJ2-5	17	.	TGTGCCAGCAGTTTATCGTTAAGGGGGACACAAATAGTGACCCAGTACTTC	CASSLSLRGTQIVTQYF
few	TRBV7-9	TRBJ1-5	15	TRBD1	TGTGCCAGCAGCTCCGACAGGGGATCCGGACAGCCCCAGCATTTT	CASSSDRGSGQPQHF
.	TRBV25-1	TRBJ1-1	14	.	TGTGCCAGCAGTGACCCCCTTCACGGCACTGAAGCTTTCTTT	CASSDPLHGTEAFF
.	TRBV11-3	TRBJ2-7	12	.	TGTGCCAGCTCAACAAACCCCTACGAGCAGTACTTC	CASSTNPYEQYF
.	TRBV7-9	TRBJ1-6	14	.	TGTGCCAGCAGCTTAAACCAGGGCGCTTCACCCCTCCACTTT	CASSLNQGASPLHF
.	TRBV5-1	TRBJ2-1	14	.	TGCGCCAGCAGCTTGAATGCGGTCTACAATGAGCAGTTCTTC	CASSLNAVYNEQFF
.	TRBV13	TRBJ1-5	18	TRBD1	TGTGCCAGCAGCTCATCAGGGGGCACCCTATATAGCAATCAGCCCCAGCATTTT	CASSSSGGTLYSNQPQHF
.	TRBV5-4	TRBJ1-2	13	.	TGTGCCAGCAGCTTGGACGGAGCCTATGGCTACACCTTC	CASSLDGAYGYTF